At least ten counts were recorded for the clone carrying this TCR beta chain. Its antigen remains unknown. With 10-nucleotide random UMIs, 5'RACE was used to make the cDNA. TCRdb processed the 5' RACE reads anew with MiXCR; each CDR3 protein has one entry. Of fewer than 80,000 distinct CDR3 sequences listed, around 4.8% were seen once; the top ten hold approximately 3.2%. The sample comes from a study of neurological immune-mediated disorders. Findings and limits, study-wide: Subjects shared no identical expanded-clone CDR3 amino acid sequences, suggesting private TCR-beta repertoires in all groups.

Deletions cut 1 base from V and 2 bases from J, with 12 bases between. This CDR3 has 16 residues. Germline V gives CDR1 MGHRA, CDR2 YSYEKL. The sequencing sample was made of PBMCs. This TCR derives from a woman in her forties or fifties with multiple sclerosis. This chain connects TRBV4-1 to TRBJ2-1; D possibly corresponds to TRBD2 (5 bases). The CDR3: CASSQAADGAYNEQFF. DNA for the CDR3: TGCGCCAGCAGCCAAGCGGCGGACGGGGCCTACAATGAGCAGTTCTTC.